This passage covers 22 T cell receptor beta chains from one sample sequenced in a study of PD-1 blockade in classical Hodgkin lymphoma. TCRdb's copy holds only in-frame clones and misses some; the assay was immunoSEQ multiplex PCR. This table holds 25,000 to 30,000 clones, around 80% found once. Stated time point: cycle 4 day 1 (C4D1), after five to seven weeks of nivolumab. Every patient was affected by relapse after autologous stem cell transplantation, while exposure to brentuximab vedotin was not uniform. The source was peripheral blood mononuclear cells (PBMCs), collected before the fourth cycle of nivolumab. The receptors come from a human donor with classical Hodgkin lymphoma.

The chain uses TRBV10-2 and TRBJ2-1; 15 nucleotides line up with TRBD2. Germline lookup yields CDR1 WSHSY and CDR2 SAAADI. Trimming took 6 bases from V and 9 from J; bases not matched to a gene: 0. This CDR3 is built from 13 residues. The CDR3: CASRGLAGGEQFF. For the CDR3, the DNA is TGCGCCAGCAGGGGACTAGCGGGAGGTGAGCAGTTCTTC.

This clone has only a few counts. The V call is TRBV4-1, the J call TRBJ1-3; D is ambiguous. This CDR3 has 13 residues. Germline V gene data show CDR1 as MGHRA and CDR2 as YSYEKL. Trimming shortened V by 2 bases and J by 0 bases, and 2 bases separated the two germline ends. CDR3 coding DNA: TGCGCCAGCAGCCAAATCTCTGGAAACACCATATATTTT. It specifies CASSQISGNTIYF.

This chain links TRBV10-3 with TRBJ2-5; perhaps D is TRBD1 or TRBD2 (5 bases each). CDR1 is ENHRY and CDR2 is SYGVKD in the germline V gene. V shed 6 bases and J shed 0 bases, with 8 bases lying between them. The CDR3 is made up of 13 amino acids. This chain's CDR3 is CAIRGTDQETQYF. CDR3 nucleotide sequence: TGTGCCATCAGGGGGACGGACCAAGAGACCCAGTACTTC.

V is TRBV6-1 and J is TRBJ2-7, with 7 positions matching TRBD1. V was clipped by 8 bases and J by 2 bases; unmatched bases: 9. Germline V gene lookup returns CDR1 MNHNS and CDR2 SASEGT. The CDR3 has 14 amino acids. The CDR3 DNA follows: TGTGCCAGCGCAACCCAGGGGGACCCCTACGAGCAGTACTTC. Protein product: CASATQGDPYEQYF.

The chain carries TRBV28 and TRBJ1-5; 11 nucleotides agree with TRBD1. Trimming took 6 bases from V and 6 from J; bases not matched to a gene: 7. CDR1 and CDR2 from the germline V gene are MDHEN and SYDVKM. The CDR3 runs to 15 residues. The CDR3 is CASRSRDRGGQPQHF. Written as DNA, the CDR3 is TGTGCCAGCAGGTCCCGGGACAGGGGGGGTCAGCCCCAGCATTTT. The complete variable domain, with remaining parts taken from reference TRBV28 and TRBJ1-5, reads DVKVTQSSRYLVKRTGEKVFLECVQDMDHENMFWYRQDPGLGLRLIYFSYDVKMKEKGDIPEGYSVSREKKERFSLILESASTNQTSMYLCASRSRDRGGQPQHFGDGTRLSIL.

V usage is TRBV28 and J usage is TRBJ1-2; D gene uncertain. The V end was cut by 3 bases, the J end by 0 bases, with 5 bases between. The CDR3 runs 13 residues. The V gene's germline CDR1 is MDHEN and CDR2 SYDVKM. The chain's CDR3 is CASSFVSNYGYTF. Written as DNA, the CDR3 is TGTGCCAGCAGTTTCGTGTCTAACTATGGCTACACCTTC.

CDR3 nucleotide sequence: TGTGCCAGCTCACCCACGGGTCCTATGGGGGAGACCCAGTACTTC. Residues: CASSPTGPMGETQYF. The J gene is TRBJ2-5, the V gene TRBV18; D call uncertain. Trimming shortened V by 3 bases and J by 5 bases, and 16 bases separated the two germline ends. Germline V CDR1 and CDR2: KGHSH, LQKENI. The CDR3 has 15 residues.

The V call is TRBV19, the J call TRBJ1-1; D gene ambiguous. The CDR3 loop spans 15 amino acids. Trimming left V 1 base short and J 4 bases short, with 13 bases between. Germline V gives CDR1 LNHDA, CDR2 SQIVND (reference sequence). CDR3 amino acids: CASSIVRMDFTEAFF. The CDR3 region has the DNA TGTGCCAGTAGTATAGTTCGAATGGACTTCACTGAAGCTTTCTTT.

The chain employs TRBV5-6 and TRBJ2-1; TRBD2 is a possible D gene (6 bases). Trimming stripped 0 bases from V and 5 bases from J, with 18 bases between. The germline V gene encodes CDR1 SGHDT and CDR2 YYEEEE. The CDR3 contains 17 residues. CDR3 nucleotide sequence: TGTGCCAGCAGCTTGGGGGAGCTCCGGAGGGGAGACAATGAGCAGTTCTTC. Its translation is CASSLGELRRGDNEQFF.

The V call is TRBV29-1, the J call TRBJ2-2; D is unresolved. CDR1 is SQVTM and CDR2 is ANQGSEA in the germline V gene. V lost 4 bases and J lost 0, with 9 bases in between. The CDR3 consists of 14 residues. The chain's CDR3 is CSVARNSNTGELFF. The CDR3 region has the DNA TGCAGCGTTGCAAGAAATTCGAACACCGGGGAGCTGTTTTTT.

V and J are TRBV6-1 and TRBJ2-7; D not resolved. Germline-derived CDR1 and CDR2 are MNHNS and SASEGT. The CDR3 sequence is 14 residues long. Trimming stripped 8 bases from V and 3 bases from J, with 17 bases between. In nucleotides, the CDR3 is TGTGCCAGCGGGCGAGCGACAACAATCTACGAGCAGTACTTC. Its protein product is CASGRATTIYEQYF.

The genes are TRBV18 and TRBJ2-1; 14 bases are shared with TRBD2. Per germline, CDR1 KGHSH and CDR2 LQKENI. The ends lost 2 bases at V and 3 bases at J; junction bases unmatched: 0. The CDR3 loop spans 16 amino acids. The CDR3 spells CASSPGTSGGYNEQFF. The CDR3, as DNA: TGTGCCAGCTCACCAGGGACTAGCGGGGGCTACAATGAGCAGTTCTTC.

This sequence joins TRBV28 and TRBJ2-5; TRBD1 matches at 8 bases. Germline-derived CDR1 and CDR2 are MDHEN and SYDVKM. The CDR3 consists of 15 residues. V shed 6 bases and J 5 bases; nucleotides not matched to a gene: 11. The CDR3: CASRPGQGLVETQYF. CDR3 DNA sequence: TGTGCCAGCAGACCTGGACAGGGCCTTGTGGAGACCCAGTACTTC.

This clone was seen just once. An end of the junction differs from the germline gene, which may be a read error. This chain joins TRBV19 and TRBJ1-2; the D is unclear. Germline V lookup: CDR1 LNHDA, CDR2 SQIVND (reference sequence). The CDR3 contains 10 residues. CDR3 amino acids: CATRRRTYSF. The CDR3, as DNA: TGTGCCACCCGGCGAAGGACTTACAGCTTC.

The CDR3 protein is CASNSRQGEYEQYF. The CDR3 nucleotides are TGTGCCAGCAATTCTCGACAGGGAGAATACGAGCAGTACTTC. The chain carries TRBV7-9 and TRBJ2-7; 7 bases agree with TRBD1. CDR3 length: 14 amino acids. Germline CDR1 SEHNR, CDR2 FQNEAQ (reference sequence). The V and J ends lost 7 bases and 4 bases, in that order; junction bases with no gene match: 10.

The V and J genes are TRBV7-9 and TRBJ2-3; the match to TRBD2 covers 7 bases. The CDR3 contains 14 residues. The germline gives CDR1 SEHNR, CDR2 FQNEAQ (reference sequence). Germline trimming cut 1 base from V and 8 bases from J; bases unmatched to any gene: 6. CDR3 region: CASSLVAGAGTQYF. The CDR3, as DNA: TGTGCCAGCAGCTTAGTGGCGGGAGCCGGTACGCAGTATTTT.

CDR3 sequence: CASSQVSGFETQYF. CDR3 nucleotide sequence: TGCGCCAGCAGCCAAGTCTCAGGGTTTGAGACCCAGTACTTC. The chain is built from TRBV4-1 and TRBJ2-5; D perhaps matches TRBD1 (5 bases). Germline V gives CDR1 MGHRA, CDR2 YSYEKL. Deletions cut 1 base from V and 5 bases from J, with 11 bases between. The CDR3 covers 14 residues.

This chain links TRBV5-1 with TRBJ2-7, with 8 bases aligning to TRBD2. The V and J ends lost 0 bases and 2 bases, in that order; junction bases with no gene match: 10. The CDR3 spans 17 residues. Germline loops: CDR1 SGHRS, CDR2 YFSETQ. In nucleotides, the CDR3 is TGCGCCAGCAGCTTGGCCCCCACTAGCGGAGTCCCCTACGAGCAGTACTTC. Residues: CASSLAPTSGVPYEQYF.

The chain couples TRBV27 to TRBJ2-1, with 8 nucleotides matching TRBD1. CDR1 and CDR2 from the germline V gene are MNHEY and SMNVEV (reference sequence). The V gene end was trimmed by 5 bases and the J gene end by 6 bases; junction bases not matched to a gene: 3. CDR3 size: 13 residues. The CDR3 nucleotides are TGTGCCAGCAGTGGGGACAGGAGCAATGAGCAGTTCTTC. Protein product: CASSGDRSNEQFF.

V and J are TRBV13 and TRBJ2-1; D gene uncertain. CDR1 and CDR2 from the germline V gene are PRHDT and FYEKMQ (reference sequence). Trimming took 5 bases from V and 8 from J, leaving 13 bases between them. The CDR3 is made up of 13 amino acids. This CDR3 reads CASSHAGGDEQFF. The DNA of the CDR3 is TGTGCCAGCAGCCACGCTGGTGGGGATGAGCAGTTCTTC.

V gene TRBV30 combines with J gene TRBJ2-2; 10 nucleotides line up with TRBD2. The germline V gene encodes CDR1 GTSNPN and CDR2 SVGIG (reference sequence). V was pared by 3 bases and J by 5 bases, with 6 bases of the junction left unmatched. CDR3 length: 15 residues. CDR3 nucleotides: TGTGCCTGGAGAGGTAGCGGGAGGATGACCGGGGAGCTGTTTTTT. Its translation: CAWRGSGRMTGELFF.

The chain has TRBV19 and TRBJ2-2; D is undetermined. The CDR3 covers 13 residues. The V gene lost 1 base and the J gene lost 5 bases, with 5 bases spanning the gap. Germline V lookup: CDR1 LNHDA, CDR2 SQIVND (reference sequence). The chain's CDR3 is CASSIVRTGELFF. In DNA, the CDR3 is TGTGCCAGTAGTATAGTGCGGACCGGGGAGCTGTTTTTT.